One TCR beta chain is described in this entry. Its antigen is as yet unknown. Every one of the donors was a Caucasian adult that lived in Nashville, Tennessee. This entry belongs to a study of shared clonotypes between healthy human individuals. Looking at the study overall: Each donor contributed plates that comprised three CD4 naive, three CD4 memory, two CD8 naive and one CD8 memory.

Profiling relied on immunoSEQ multiplex PCR, and the TCRdb table lists in-frame clones only, not all of them. The top ten clones hold 0.11% to 0.15% of a sample with 2.5 million or so clones, over 85% of them seen once. Study results and caveats: Rarefaction exposed incomplete sorted-subset sequencing despite large depth. Richness estimates generally favored naive over memory subsets.

This CDR3 has 11 amino acids. Germline V CDR1 and CDR2: LNHDA, SQIVND (reference sequence). V lost 10 bases, J lost 7 bases, and 11 bases lay in between. The genes are TRBV19 and TRBJ2-1, with D possibly being TRBD2 (6 bases). This clonotype originated in a man between 18 and 29 years old in good health. The source material was naive CD4+ T cells sorted from blood. Subset meaning: CD45RA+ positively selected. CDR3 coding DNA: TGTGCCACCCACCGGGGGAATGAGCAGTTCTTC. It yields the protein CATHRGNEQFF.